This TCR beta chain was recorded in a study of graft-versus-host responses after intestinal transplantation. About this clone: Its matching antigen is unknown.

The junction had 14 bases not matched to a gene; V was cut back by 3 bases and J by 3 bases. Germline V gene sequence: CDR1 GTSNPN, CDR2 SVGIG (reference sequence). The CDR3 covers 17 residues. Study results and caveats: The recipient marrow held GvH clones, and some of them showed up first in ileum or blood.

Assay: immunoSEQ multiplex PCR; the TCRdb copy retains only in-frame clones and omits some. The repertoire holds approximately 60,000 clones, roughly 90% seen once, with 1.7% in the top ten. The rearrangement uses TRBV30 and TRBJ1-1; the match to TRBD1 covers 9 bases. The clonotype was recovered from a human donor who was the organ donor for an intestinal transplant. Sequencing used unstimulated CD8+ T cells sorted from spleen or lymph node cells, obtained before transplant. In DNA, the CDR3 is TGTGCCTGGAGAGTGGGTCCGACAGGGGGAACGGACACTGAAGCTTTCTTT. Translated, it gives CAWRVGPTGGTDTEAFF.